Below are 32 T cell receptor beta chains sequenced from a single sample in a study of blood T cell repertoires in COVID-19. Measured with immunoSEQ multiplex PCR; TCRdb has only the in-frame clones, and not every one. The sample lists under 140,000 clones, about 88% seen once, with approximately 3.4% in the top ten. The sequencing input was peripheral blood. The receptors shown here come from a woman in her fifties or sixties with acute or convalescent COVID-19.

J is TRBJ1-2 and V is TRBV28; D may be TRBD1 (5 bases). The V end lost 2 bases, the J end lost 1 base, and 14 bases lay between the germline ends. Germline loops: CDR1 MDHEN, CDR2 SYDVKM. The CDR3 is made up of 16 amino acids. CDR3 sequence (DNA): TGTGCCAGCAGTTTAGGCTCTATACAGGTTAACTATGGCTACACCTTC. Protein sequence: CASSLGSIQVNYGYTF.

In DNA form, the CDR3 reads TGTGCCAGCAGCTCCCAGGGGAGTAGGTCGGGGGCCAACGTCCTGACTTTC. Protein sequence: CASSSQGSRSGANVLTF. The V and J genes are TRBV11-2 and TRBJ2-6, with TRBD1 as a possible D gene (6 bases). Germline V lookup: CDR1 SGHAT, CDR2 FQNNGV. V lost 4 bases and J lost 4, with 17 bases in between. The CDR3 spans 17 residues. The entire variable domain, with the rest obtained from reference TRBV11-2 and TRBJ2-6, is as follows: EAGVAQSPRYKIIEKRQSVAFWCNPISGHATLYWYQQILGQGPKLLIQFQNNGVVDDSQLPKDRFSAERLKGVDSTLKIQPAKLEDSAVYLCASSSQGSRSGANVLTFGAGSRLTVL.

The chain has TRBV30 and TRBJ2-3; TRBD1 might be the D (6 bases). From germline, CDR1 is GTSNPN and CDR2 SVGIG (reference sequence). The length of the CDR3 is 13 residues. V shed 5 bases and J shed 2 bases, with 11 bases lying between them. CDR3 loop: CAWARDNTDTQYF. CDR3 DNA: TGTGCCTGGGCCCGGGACAACACAGATACGCAGTATTTT.

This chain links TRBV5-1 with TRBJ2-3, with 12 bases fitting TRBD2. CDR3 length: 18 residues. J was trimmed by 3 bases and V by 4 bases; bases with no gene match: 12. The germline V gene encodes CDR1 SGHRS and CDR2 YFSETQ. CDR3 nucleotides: TGCGCCAGCAGCGTGCAGACTAGCGGGAGAGGTTTGACAGATACGCAGTATTTT. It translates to CASSVQTSGRGLTDTQYF.

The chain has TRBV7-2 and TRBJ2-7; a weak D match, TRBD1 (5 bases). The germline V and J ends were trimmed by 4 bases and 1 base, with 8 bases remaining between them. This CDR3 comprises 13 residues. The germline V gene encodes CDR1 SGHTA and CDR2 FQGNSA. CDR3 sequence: CASSSQGSYEQYF. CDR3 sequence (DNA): TGTGCCAGCAGCTCCCAGGGTTCCTACGAGCAGTACTTC. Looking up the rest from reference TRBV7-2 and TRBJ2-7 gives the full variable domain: GAGVSQSPSNKVTEKGKDVELRCDPISGHTALYWYRQSLGQGLEFLIYFQGNSAPDKSGLPSDRFSAERTGGSVSTLTIQRTQQEDSAVYLCASSSQGSYEQYFGPGTRLTVT.

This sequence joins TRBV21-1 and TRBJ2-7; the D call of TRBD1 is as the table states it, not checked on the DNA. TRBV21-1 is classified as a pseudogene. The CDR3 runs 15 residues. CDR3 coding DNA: TGTGCCAGCAGCTACCCCGACAGGGAAAAAAACGAGCAGTACTTC. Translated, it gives CASSYPDREKNEQYF.

The CDR3 DNA sequence: TGTGCCAGCAGCCCTCGGGACAGCAGCTCCTACAATGAGCAGTTCTTC. This sequence encodes CASSPRDSSSYNEQFF. The V gene is TRBV7-9, the J gene TRBJ2-1, with 7 bases identical to TRBD1. This CDR3 comprises 16 residues. Germline-derived CDR1 and CDR2 are SEHNR and FQNEAQ (reference sequence). Trimming took 5 bases from V and 0 from J; bases not matched to a gene: 7.

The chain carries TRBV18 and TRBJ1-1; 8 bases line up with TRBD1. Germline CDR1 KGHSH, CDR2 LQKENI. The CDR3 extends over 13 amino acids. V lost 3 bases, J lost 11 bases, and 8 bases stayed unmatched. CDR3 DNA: TGTGCCAGCTCACCGGGGGACAGGCCTCCGGCTTTCTTT. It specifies CASSPGDRPPAFF.

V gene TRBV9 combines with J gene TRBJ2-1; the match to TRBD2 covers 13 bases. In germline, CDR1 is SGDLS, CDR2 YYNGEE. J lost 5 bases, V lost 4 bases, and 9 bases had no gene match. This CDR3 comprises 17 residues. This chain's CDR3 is CASSTGLAGRRDNEQFF. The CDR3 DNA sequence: TGTGCCAGCAGCACGGGACTAGCGGGAAGAAGGGACAATGAGCAGTTCTTC.

In DNA, the CDR3 is TGCGCCAGCAGCTCTGGTGGAGGGGAAGGCTATGGCTACACCTTC. This codes for CASSSGGGEGYGYTF. V gene TRBV5-1 combines with J gene TRBJ1-2, with D possibly being TRBD1 (5 bases). Trimming removed 3 bases at V and 4 bases at J, with 16 bases between. The germline V gene encodes CDR1 SGHRS and CDR2 YFSETQ. CDR3 length: 15 amino acids. Together with reference TRBV5-1 and TRBJ1-2, the CDR3 gives the full variable domain: KAGVTQTPRYLIKTRGQQVTLSCSPISGHRSVSWYQQTPGQGLQFLFEYFSETQRNKGNFPGRFSGRQFSNSRSEMNVSTLELGDSALYLCASSSGGGEGYGYTFGSGTRLTVV.

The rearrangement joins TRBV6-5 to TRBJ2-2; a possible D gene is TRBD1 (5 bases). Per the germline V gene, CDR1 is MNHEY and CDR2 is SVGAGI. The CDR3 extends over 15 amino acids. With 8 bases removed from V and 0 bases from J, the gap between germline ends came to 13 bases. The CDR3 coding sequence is TGTGCCAGCTCTAGGGGCGCGGCGAACACCGGGGAGCTGTTTTTT. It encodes CASSRGAANTGELFF.

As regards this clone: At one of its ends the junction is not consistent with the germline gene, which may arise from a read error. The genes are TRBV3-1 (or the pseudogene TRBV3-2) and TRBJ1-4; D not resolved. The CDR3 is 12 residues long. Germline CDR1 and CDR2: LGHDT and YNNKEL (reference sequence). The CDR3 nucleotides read TGTGCCAGCAGCCGGACTAGTGAAAAACTGTTTTTT. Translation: CASSRTSEKLFF.

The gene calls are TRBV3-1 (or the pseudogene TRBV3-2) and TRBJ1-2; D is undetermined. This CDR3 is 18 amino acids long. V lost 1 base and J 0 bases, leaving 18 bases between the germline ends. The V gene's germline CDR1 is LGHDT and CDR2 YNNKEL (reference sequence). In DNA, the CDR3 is TGTGCCAGCAGCCAAGTAGGAAGGTCGAGGGCGTCTAACTATGGCTACACCTTC. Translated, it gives CASSQVGRSRASNYGYTF.

The CDR3 protein is CASSFAGGADTQYF. CDR3 DNA sequence: TGTGCCAGCAGTTTCGCGGGGGGGGCAGATACGCAGTATTTT. The V call is TRBV28, the J call TRBJ2-3, with 9 bases identical to TRBD2. Germline V lookup: CDR1 MDHEN, CDR2 SYDVKM. V lost 3 bases, J lost 4 bases, and 2 bases stayed unmatched. The CDR3 totals 14 residues.

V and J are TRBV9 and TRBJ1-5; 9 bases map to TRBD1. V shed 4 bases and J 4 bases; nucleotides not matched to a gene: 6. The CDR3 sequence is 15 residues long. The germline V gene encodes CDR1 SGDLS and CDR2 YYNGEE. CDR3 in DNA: TGTGCCAGCAGCCGGACAGGGGATGAGAATCAGCCCCAGCATTTT. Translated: CASSRTGDENQPQHF.

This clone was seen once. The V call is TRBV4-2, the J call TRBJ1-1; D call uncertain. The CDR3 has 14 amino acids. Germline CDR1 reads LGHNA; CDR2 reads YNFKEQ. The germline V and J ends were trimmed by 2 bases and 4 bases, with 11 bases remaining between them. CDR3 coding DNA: TGTGCCAGCAGCCAAATCGTGCGGGGCACTGAAGCTTTCTTT. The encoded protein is CASSQIVRGTEAFF.

Here the CDR3 DNA reads TGTGCCAGCAGCTGGCGATATGGGCTATCTGGAAACACCATATATTTT. Translated, it gives CASSWRYGLSGNTIYF. The chain joins TRBV5-6 to TRBJ1-3; D unclear. The CDR3 sequence is 16 residues long. CDR1 and CDR2 (germline): SGHDT, YYEEEE. Trimming took 3 bases from V and 1 from J, leaving 14 bases between them.

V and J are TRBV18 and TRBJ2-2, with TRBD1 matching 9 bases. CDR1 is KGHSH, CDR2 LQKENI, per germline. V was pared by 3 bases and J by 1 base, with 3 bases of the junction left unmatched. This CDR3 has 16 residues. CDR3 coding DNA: TGTGCCAGCTCACCTTTGGGACAGGGGAACACCGGGGAGCTGTTTTTT. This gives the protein CASSPLGQGNTGELFF.

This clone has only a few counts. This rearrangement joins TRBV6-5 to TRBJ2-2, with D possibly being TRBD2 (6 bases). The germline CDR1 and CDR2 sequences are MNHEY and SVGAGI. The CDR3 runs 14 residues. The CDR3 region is CAAKRDFWGGELFF. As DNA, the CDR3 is TGTGCTGCCAAGAGGGACTTCTGGGGCGGGGAGCTGTTTTTT.

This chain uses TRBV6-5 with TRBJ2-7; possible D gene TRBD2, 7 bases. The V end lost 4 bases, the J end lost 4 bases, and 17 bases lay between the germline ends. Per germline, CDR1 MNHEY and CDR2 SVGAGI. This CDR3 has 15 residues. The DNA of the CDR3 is TGTGCCAGCAGTTCCCGAGGGGGGGATTGGTACGAGCAGTACTTC. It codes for CASSSRGGDWYEQYF.

CDR3 loop: CASSEEVDRYNEQFF. CDR3 in DNA: TGTGCCAGCAGTGAGGAGGTTGATCGCTACAATGAGCAGTTCTTC. The genes are TRBV2 and TRBJ2-1, with D tentatively TRBD2 (5 bases). The length of the CDR3 is 15 residues. Per germline, CDR1 SNHLY and CDR2 FYNNEI. The V and J ends lost 3 bases and 3 bases respectively, with 12 bases between them.

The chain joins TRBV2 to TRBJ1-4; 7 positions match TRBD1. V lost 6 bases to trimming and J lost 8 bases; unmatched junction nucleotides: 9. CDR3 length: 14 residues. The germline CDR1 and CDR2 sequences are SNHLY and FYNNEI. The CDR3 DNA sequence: TGTGCCAGCAGGGAGGACAGGTTAGGAGAAAAACTGTTTTTT. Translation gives CASREDRLGEKLFF.

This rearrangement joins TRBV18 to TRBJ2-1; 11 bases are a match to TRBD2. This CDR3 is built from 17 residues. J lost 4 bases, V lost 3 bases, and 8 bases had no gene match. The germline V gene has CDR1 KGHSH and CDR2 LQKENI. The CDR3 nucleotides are TGTGCCAGCTCACCGTTCCTAGCGGGAGGAGGGTACAATGAGCAGTTCTTC. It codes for CASSPFLAGGGYNEQFF.

Here the CDR3 DNA reads TGCGCCAGCAGGACTCCGGGACTAGCGTCATATGAGCAGTTCTTC. Translated: CASRTPGLASYEQFF. The V call is TRBV5-1, the J call TRBJ2-1; 10 bases fit TRBD2. Germline assignment: CDR1 SGHRS and CDR2 YFSETQ. The CDR3 runs 15 residues. The V segment lost 5 bases and the J segment 8 bases; nucleotides outside the gene matches: 10.

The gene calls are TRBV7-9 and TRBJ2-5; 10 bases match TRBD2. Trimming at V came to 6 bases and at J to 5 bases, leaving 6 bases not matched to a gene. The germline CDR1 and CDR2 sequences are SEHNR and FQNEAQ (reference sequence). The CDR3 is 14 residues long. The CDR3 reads CASRKLAGRETQYF. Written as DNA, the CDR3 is TGTGCCAGCAGAAAACTAGCGGGAAGGGAGACCCAGTACTTC. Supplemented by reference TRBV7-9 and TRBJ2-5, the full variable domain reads DTGVSQNPRHKITKRGQNVTFRCDPISEHNRLYWYRQTLGQGPEFLTYFQNEAQLEKSRLLSDRFSAERPKGSFSTLEIQRTEQGDSAMYLCASRKLAGRETQYFGPGTRLLVL.

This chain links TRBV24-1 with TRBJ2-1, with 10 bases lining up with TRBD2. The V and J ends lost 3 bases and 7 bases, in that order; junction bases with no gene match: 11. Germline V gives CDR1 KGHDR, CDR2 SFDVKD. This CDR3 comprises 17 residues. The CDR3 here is CATSDLNTPTSGNEQFF. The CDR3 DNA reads TGTGCCACCAGTGATCTAAACACTCCGACTAGCGGGAATGAGCAGTTCTTC.

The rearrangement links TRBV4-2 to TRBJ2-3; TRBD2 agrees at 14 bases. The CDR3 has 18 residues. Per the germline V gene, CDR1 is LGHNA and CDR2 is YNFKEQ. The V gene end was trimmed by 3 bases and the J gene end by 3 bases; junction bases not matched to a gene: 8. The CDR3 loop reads CASSQGGTSGSLTDTQYF. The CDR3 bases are TGTGCCAGCAGCCAGGGTGGGACTAGCGGGAGTCTAACAGATACGCAGTATTTT.

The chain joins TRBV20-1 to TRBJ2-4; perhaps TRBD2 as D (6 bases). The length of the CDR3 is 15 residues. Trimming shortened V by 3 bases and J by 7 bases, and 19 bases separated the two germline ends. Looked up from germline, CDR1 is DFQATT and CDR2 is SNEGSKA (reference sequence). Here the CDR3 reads CSASFRGVGANIQYF. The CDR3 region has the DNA TGCAGTGCTAGTTTTCGCGGGGTGGGAGCGAACATTCAGTACTTC.

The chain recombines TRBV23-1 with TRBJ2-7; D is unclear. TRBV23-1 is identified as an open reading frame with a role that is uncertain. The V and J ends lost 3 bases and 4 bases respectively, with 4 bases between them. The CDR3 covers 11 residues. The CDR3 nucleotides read TGCGCCAGCAGTCATGCGTACGAGCAGTACTTC. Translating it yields CASSHAYEQYF.

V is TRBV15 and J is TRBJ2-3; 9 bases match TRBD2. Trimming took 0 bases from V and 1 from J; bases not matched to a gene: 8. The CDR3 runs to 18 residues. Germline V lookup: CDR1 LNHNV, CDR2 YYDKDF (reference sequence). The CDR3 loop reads CATSREPSLAGRTDTQYF. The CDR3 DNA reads TGTGCCACCAGCAGAGAGCCTTCCCTAGCGGGACGCACAGATACGCAGTATTTT.

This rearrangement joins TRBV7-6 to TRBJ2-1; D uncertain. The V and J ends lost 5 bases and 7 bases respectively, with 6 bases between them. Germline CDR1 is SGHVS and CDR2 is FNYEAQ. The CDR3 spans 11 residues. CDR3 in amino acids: CASSPSNEQFF. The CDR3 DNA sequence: TGTGCCAGCAGCCCTAGTAATGAGCAGTTCTTC.

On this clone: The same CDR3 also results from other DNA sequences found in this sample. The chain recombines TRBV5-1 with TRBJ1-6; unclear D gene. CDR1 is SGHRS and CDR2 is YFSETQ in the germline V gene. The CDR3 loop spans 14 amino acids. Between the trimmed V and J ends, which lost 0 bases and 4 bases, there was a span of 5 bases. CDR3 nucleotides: TGCGCCAGCAGCTTGGGGCAGTATAATTCACCCCTCCACTTT. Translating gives CASSLGQYNSPLHF.